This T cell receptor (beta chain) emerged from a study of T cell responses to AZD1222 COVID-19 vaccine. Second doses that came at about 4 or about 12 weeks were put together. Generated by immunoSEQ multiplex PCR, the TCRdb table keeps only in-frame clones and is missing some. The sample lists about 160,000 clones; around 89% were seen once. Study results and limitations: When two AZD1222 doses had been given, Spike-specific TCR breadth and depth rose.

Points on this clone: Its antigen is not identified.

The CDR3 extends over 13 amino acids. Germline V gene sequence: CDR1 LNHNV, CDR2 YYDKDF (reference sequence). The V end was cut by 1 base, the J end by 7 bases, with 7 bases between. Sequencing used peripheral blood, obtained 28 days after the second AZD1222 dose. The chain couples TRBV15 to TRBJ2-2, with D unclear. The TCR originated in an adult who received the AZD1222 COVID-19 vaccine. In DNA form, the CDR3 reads TGTGCCACCAGCAGAGGAAAGGGCGGGGAGCTGTTTTTT. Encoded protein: CATSRGKGGELFF.